The present T cell receptor (beta chain) was sequenced within a study of blood T cells in healthy people across ages. Study findings and constraints: Diversity figures derived from one million T cells were judged to underestimate the true value. Unknown CMV status may confound age-related changes in expanded clones. Long-lived and aged donors differed, with more naive CD4+ cells and higher diversity in the long-lived.

Researchers collected 7.5 to 10 milliliters of peripheral blood from every single donor. Then a second PCR, running roughly 6 to 11 cycles, was carried out with a sample-barcoded 5' primer and a J-beta primer mix. TCRdb re-called the 5' RACE reads with MiXCR, one entry per CDR3 protein. This sample has 600,000 or so distinct CDR3 sequences; 47% occur once, and the top ten carry 20% to 25%. Worth noting for this clonotype: The antigen remains undetermined.

The source material was blood. This receptor was taken from an elderly man in good health.

The CDR3 DNA reads as TGTGCCAGCAGCAGGGACAGGACTGACTACGAGCAGTACTTC. Translated: CASSRDRTDYEQYF. V gene TRBV9 combines with J gene TRBJ2-7; 8 bases agree with TRBD1. The CDR3 is made up of 14 amino acids. From germline, CDR1 is SGDLS and CDR2 YYNGEE. Trimming removed 4 bases from V and 3 bases from J; junction bases left unmatched: 6.